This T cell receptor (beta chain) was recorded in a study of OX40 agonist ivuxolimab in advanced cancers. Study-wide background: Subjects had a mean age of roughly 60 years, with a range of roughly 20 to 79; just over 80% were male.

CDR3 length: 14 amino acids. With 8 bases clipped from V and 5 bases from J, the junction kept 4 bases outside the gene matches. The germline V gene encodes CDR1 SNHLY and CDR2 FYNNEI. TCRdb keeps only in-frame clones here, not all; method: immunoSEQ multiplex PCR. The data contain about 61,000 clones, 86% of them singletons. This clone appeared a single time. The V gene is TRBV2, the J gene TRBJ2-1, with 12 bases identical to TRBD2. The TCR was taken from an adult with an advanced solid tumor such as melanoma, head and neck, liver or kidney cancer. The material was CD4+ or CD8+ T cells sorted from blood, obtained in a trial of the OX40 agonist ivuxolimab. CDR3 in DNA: TGTGCCAGCCGACGACTAGCGGGGGACAATGAGCAGTTCTTC. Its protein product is CASRRLAGDNEQFF.